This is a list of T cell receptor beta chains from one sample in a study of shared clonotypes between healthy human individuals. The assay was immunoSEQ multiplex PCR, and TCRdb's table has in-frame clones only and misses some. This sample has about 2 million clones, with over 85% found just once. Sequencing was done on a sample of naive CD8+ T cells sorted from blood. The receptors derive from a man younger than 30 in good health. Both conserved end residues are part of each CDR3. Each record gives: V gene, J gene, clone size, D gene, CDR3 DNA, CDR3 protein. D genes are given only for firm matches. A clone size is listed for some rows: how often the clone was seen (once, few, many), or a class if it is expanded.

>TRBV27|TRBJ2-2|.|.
TGTGCCAGCAGTATCGGACTAAACACCGGGGAGCTGTTTTTT
CASSIGLNTGELFF
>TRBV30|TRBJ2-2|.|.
TGTGCCTGGAGTACCGCCGGGGAGCTGTTTTTT
CAWSTAGELFF
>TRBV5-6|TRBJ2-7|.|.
TGTGCCAGCAGCAAAGCCGACAGATACTACGAGCAGTACTTC
CASSKADRYYEQYF
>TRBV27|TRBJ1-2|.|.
TGTGCCAGCAGTTTTTATGGGGGGAGTTTCTATGGCTACACCTTC
CASSFYGGSFYGYTF
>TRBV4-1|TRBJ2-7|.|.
TGCGCCAGCAGTCCGGCCAGCAGGGAGGACGAGCAGTACTTC
CASSPASREDEQYF
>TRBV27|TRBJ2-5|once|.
TGTGCCAGCAGTTTAGTGGGACAAGAGACCCAGTACTTC
CASSLVGQETQYF
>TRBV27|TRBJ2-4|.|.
TGTGCCAGCAGTCCCGGGACCCTAAACATTCAGTACTTC
CASSPGTLNIQYF
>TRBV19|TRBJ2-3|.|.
TGTGCCAGTAGTATAGATATCGAAGATACGCAGTATTTT
CASSIDIEDTQYF
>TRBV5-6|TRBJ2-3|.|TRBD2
TGTGCCAGCAGCTTGGTTCGGGCTAGCGGGAGCACAGATACGCAGTATTTT
CASSLVRASGSTDTQYF
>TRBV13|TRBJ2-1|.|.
TGTGCCAGCAGCGATCCACAGGGTAGCTCCTACAATGAGCAGTTCTTC
CASSDPQGSSYNEQFF
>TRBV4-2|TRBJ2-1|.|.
TGTGCCAGCAGCCAAGTTTGGGGGGAATACAATGAGCAGTTCTTC
CASSQVWGEYNEQFF
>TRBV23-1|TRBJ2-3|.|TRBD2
TGCGCCAGCAGTCAGGGTACTAGCGGGAGTTATACGCAGTATTTT
CASSQGTSGSYTQYF
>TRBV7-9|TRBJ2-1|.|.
TGTGCCAGCAGCTTCGTGCTCGGCGTCAATGAGCAGTTCTTC
CASSFVLGVNEQFF
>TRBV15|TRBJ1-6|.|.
TGTGCCACCAGCAGAGATAAGGCCCTCTCCTATAATTCACCCCTCCACTTT
CATSRDKALSYNSPLHF
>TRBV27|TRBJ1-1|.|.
TGTGCCAGCAGTTTAGTAAGCTCAGGGACTGAAGCTTTCTTT
CASSLVSSGTEAFF
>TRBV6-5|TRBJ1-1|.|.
TGTGCCAGCAGTTACTCCGCGAACACTGAAGCTTTCTTT
CASSYSANTEAFF
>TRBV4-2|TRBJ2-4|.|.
TGTGCCAGCAGCGCACCCGAGGAAAACATTCAGTACTTC
CASSAPEENIQYF
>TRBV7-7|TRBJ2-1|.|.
TGTGCTAGCAGCTTAACTACCTACAATGAGCAGTTCTTC
CASSLTTYNEQFF